This TCR beta chain was sequenced for a study of blood T cell repertoires in COVID-19. Measured with immunoSEQ multiplex PCR; TCRdb has only the in-frame clones, and not every one. The table records about 260,000 clones, less than 85% of them present only once. Trimming pared 6 bases from V and 1 base from J, leaving 11 bases between. From germline, CDR1 is SNHLY and CDR2 FYNNEI. This CDR3 is 14 amino acids long. This clone was counted once. Material for sequencing was peripheral blood. This sequence was found in a man aged 55-75 years who had recovered from COVID-19. The chain links TRBV2 to TRBJ2-3; TRBD1 might be the D (6 bases). CDR3 in DNA: TGTGCCAGCAGGGACCACAGGGGCACAGATACGCAGTATTTT. Translation: CASRDHRGTDTQYF.